One sample yielded the 17 T cell receptor beta chains listed below, sequenced in a study of shared clonotypes between healthy human individuals. Only in-frame clones appear in the TCRdb table, and some are missing; sequencing was by immunoSEQ multiplex PCR. The sample has around 440,000 clones, roughly three quarters seen once. The specimen was PBMCs. These receptors were taken from a woman in her 40s in good health. Some clones in this sample may be carry-over from other donors' samples.

Many counts were recorded for this clone. The chain couples TRBV23-1 to TRBJ2-7, with D hard to call. TRBV23-1 is an open reading frame, and its role is uncertain. Trimming removed 10 bases from V and 4 bases from J, with 5 bases in between. This CDR3 has 9 residues. The CDR3 loop reads CATKYEQYF. In nucleotides, the CDR3 is TGCGCCACCAAATACGAGCAGTACTTC.

The chain employs TRBV25-1 and TRBJ2-1; D is uncertain. The CDR3 is made up of 11 amino acids. Looked up from germline, CDR1 is MGHDK and CDR2 is SYGVNS. Between the trimmed V and J ends, which lost 6 bases and 10 bases, there was a span of 10 bases. Here the CDR3 reads CASSPWLEQFF. The CDR3 region has the DNA TGTGCCAGCAGCCCCTGGCTAGAGCAGTTCTTC.

This chain connects TRBV29-1 to TRBJ2-3; 7 bases are a match to TRBD1. With V trimmed by 2 bases and J by 1 base, 3 bases remained unmatched. The germline V gene has CDR1 SQVTM and CDR2 ANQGSEA. This CDR3 region has 14 residues. For the CDR3, the DNA is TGCAGCGTTGAAAAGGGGGCCGGCACAGATACGCAGTATTTT. This encodes CSVEKGAGTDTQYF.

V usage is TRBV30 and J usage is TRBJ2-3; D not certain. Per germline, CDR1 GTSNPN and CDR2 SVGIG (reference sequence). V was cut by 5 bases and J by 0 bases, with 6 bases left in between. The CDR3 covers 12 residues. CDR3 residues: CAWGESTDTQYF. The CDR3 bases are TGTGCCTGGGGGGAAAGCACAGATACGCAGTATTTT.

This chain links TRBV7-6 with TRBJ2-7; TRBD1 aligns across 9 bases. Per germline, CDR1 SGHVS and CDR2 FNYEAQ. This CDR3 spans 14 amino acids. V dropped 5 bases and J dropped 7; count of bases not matched to a gene: 9. This CDR3 is CASSPGQGSREQYF. The CDR3 DNA is TGTGCCAGCAGCCCGGGACAGGGTTCGCGGGAGCAGTACTTC.

The J gene is TRBJ2-3, the V gene TRBV11-3; D is tentatively TRBD1 or TRBD2 (5 bases each). The CDR3 spans 13 residues. The germline V gene has CDR1 SGHNT and CDR2 YENEEA. V lost 3 bases to trimming and J lost 4 bases, with 8 bases between them. CDR3 nucleotides: TGTGCCAGCAGCTTCCGAGGGGCAGATACGCAGTATTTT. Protein sequence: CASSFRGADTQYF. Using reference TRBV11-3 and TRBJ2-3 for the parts outside the CDR3, the full variable domain is EAGVVQSPRYKIIEKKQPVAFWCNPISGHNTLYWYLQNLGQGPELLIRYENEEAVDDSQLPKDRFSAERLKGVDSTLKIQPAELGDSAVYLCASSFRGADTQYFGPGTRLTVL.

On this clone: This likely traces to a read error, being one base from a far larger clone. The sample has other DNA sequences that encode this CDR3 too. The chain carries TRBV30 and TRBJ1-1, with D uncertain. CDR1 is GTSNPN and CDR2 is SVGIG in the germline V gene (reference sequence). This CDR3 has 13 amino acids. The CDR3 DNA reads as TGTGCCTGGGAAGGGAAGAGGACGGGGAAAGCTTCCTTT. It encodes CAWEGKRTGKASF.

Worth noting for this clone: Only one base separates this from a far larger clonotype, so it likely reflects a read error. The V gene is TRBV29-1, the J gene TRBJ2-1; 9 bases are a match to TRBD1. CDR3 size: 14 residues. CDR1 and CDR2 from the germline V gene are SQVTM and ANQGSEA. The CDR3 is CSVEGRQGGNEQLF. CDR3 DNA sequence: TGCAGCGTGGAAGGGCGACAGGGGGGCAATGAGCAGCTCTTC.

On this clone itself: This likely came from a read error, as a far larger clone is one base away. The V call is TRBV28, the J call TRBJ2-5, with D hard to call. Germline CDR1 MDHEN, CDR2 SYDVKM. The CDR3 is 12 residues long. This CDR3 reads CASSPILRTRYF. Written as DNA, the CDR3 is TGTGCCAGCAGTCCCATCCTGAGGACCCGGTACTTC.

V usage is TRBV23-1 and J usage is TRBJ1-5; tentative D call: TRBD1 (6 bases). TRBV23-1 is placed among ORFs of uncertain function. V was clipped by 3 bases and J by 7 bases, with 19 bases between them. CDR3 size: 16 residues. For the CDR3, the DNA is TGCGCCAGCAGTCATGATGTACAGGGTCGGTTGCAGCCCCAGCATTTT. It yields the protein CASSHDVQGRLQPQHF.

V and J are TRBV5-4 and TRBJ2-3; 8 bases are shared with TRBD1. Germline CDR1 is SGHNT and CDR2 is YYREEE (reference sequence). Germline trimming cut 4 bases from V and 0 bases from J; bases unmatched to any gene: 7. The CDR3 runs to 16 residues. DNA for the CDR3: TGTGCCAGCAGCGTGGACAGGGATGCTAGCACAGATACGCAGTATTTT. Translation gives CASSVDRDASTDTQYF.

The chain carries TRBV7-6 and TRBJ2-7; TRBD2 might be the D (6 bases). CDR3 length: 17 residues. Germline values: CDR1 SGHVS, CDR2 FNYEAQ. Trimming cost V 2 bases and J 0 bases, with 17 bases left between them. DNA for the CDR3: TGTGCCAGCAGCTTATCCCCTAGCGTCTCAAGCTCCTACGAGCAGTACTTC. This translates into CASSLSPSVSSSYEQYF.

This chain joins TRBV10-3 and TRBJ2-3; 11 positions agree with TRBD2. CDR1 and CDR2 from the germline V gene are ENHRY and SYGVKD. The V and J ends lost 6 bases and 1 base, in that order; junction bases with no gene match: 6. There are 16 residues in the CDR3. CDR3 protein: CAIRGGLAEGTDTQYF. The CDR3 DNA sequence: TGTGCCATCAGGGGGGGACTAGCGGAGGGCACAGATACGCAGTATTTT.

The chain carries TRBV28 and TRBJ2-7, with D unresolved. Germline V gives CDR1 MDHEN, CDR2 SYDVKM. CDR3 length: 13 amino acids. The V and J ends lost 2 bases and 5 bases respectively, with 10 bases between them. DNA of the CDR3: TGTGCCAGCAGTTTAGGGCATATCAACGAGCAGTACTTC. This codes for CASSLGHINEQYF.

This clone was recorded at least ten times. In the same sample, other DNA sequences code for this CDR3. CDR3 in amino acids: CASSFRGTANYGYTF. CDR3 nucleotide sequence: TGTGCCAGCAGTTTCCGGGGGACGGCAAACTATGGCTACACCTTC. This sequence joins TRBV28 and TRBJ1-2; possible D gene TRBD1, 5 bases. The V gene lost 3 bases and the J gene lost 2 bases, with 13 bases spanning the gap. The length of the CDR3 is 15 residues. Germline V gene lookup returns CDR1 MDHEN and CDR2 SYDVKM.

The CDR3 DNA sequence: TGTGCCAGCAGTTTATCCCATAGGTTTGGGAAGACCCAGTACTTC. Encoded protein: CASSLSHRFGKTQYF. The chain has TRBV28 and TRBJ2-5; D is unresolved. Trimming pared 1 base from V and 6 bases from J, leaving 15 bases between. In germline, CDR1 is MDHEN, CDR2 SYDVKM. CDR3 size: 15 residues.

Comment on this clone: A read error may produce the germline difference seen at one junction end. The chain links TRBV5-4 to TRBJ2-7; TRBD1 or TRBD2 may be the D gene (6 bases each). The germline V gene encodes CDR1 SGHNT and CDR2 YYREEE (reference sequence). The CDR3 has 12 residues. CDR3 region: CASSLPTGRLDF. In nucleotides, the CDR3 is TGTGCCAGCAGCTTACCCACAGGGAGGCTGGACTTC.